The present T cell receptor (beta chain) was sequenced within a study of blood T cell repertoires in COVID-19. Study details: The samples span acute and convalescent COVID-19 from the United States, Italy and Spain. Sample material is recorded as cDNA or gDNA derived from T cells, B-cell-depleted T cells, or PBMCs.

Original methodology: Scientists estimated how many nucleated cells there were by amplifying reference gene primers. Sequencing used immunoSEQ multiplex PCR; TCRdb keeps in-frame clones, though not all of them. V, J and clone size are taken as reported in that table, and D and trimming were inferred from the DNA itself. The data hold some 250,000 clones, with roughly 84% observed a single time. The CDR3 consists of 13 residues. Germline lookup yields CDR1 MNHNY and CDR2 SVGAGI (reference sequence). The junction had 5 bases not matched to a gene; V was cut back by 0 bases and J by 11 bases. The sequence was obtained from a woman aged 18-29 years with acute or convalescent COVID-19. This rearrangement joins TRBV6-6 to TRBJ1-1; 8 bases are a match to TRBD1. The sequencing input was peripheral blood. In DNA, the CDR3 is TGTGCCAGCAGTTACTCAACGACAGGGGCCGCTTTCTTT. It yields the protein CASSYSTTGAAFF.